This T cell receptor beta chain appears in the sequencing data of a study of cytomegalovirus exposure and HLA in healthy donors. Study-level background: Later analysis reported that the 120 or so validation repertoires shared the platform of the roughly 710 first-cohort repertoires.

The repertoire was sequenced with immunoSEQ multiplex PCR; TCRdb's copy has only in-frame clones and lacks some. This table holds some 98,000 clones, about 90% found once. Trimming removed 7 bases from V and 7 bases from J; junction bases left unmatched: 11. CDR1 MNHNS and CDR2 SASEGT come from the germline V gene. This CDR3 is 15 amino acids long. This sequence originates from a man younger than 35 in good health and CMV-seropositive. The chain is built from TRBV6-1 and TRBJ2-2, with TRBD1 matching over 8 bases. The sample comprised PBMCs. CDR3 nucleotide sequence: TGTGCCAGCATAGCTCCCGACAGGGGTAACGGGGAGCTGTTTTTT. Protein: CASIAPDRGNGELFF.